This entry lists 12 T cell receptor beta chains sequenced from one sample in a study of blood T cells in healthy people across ages. Using a J-beta primer mix together with a sample-barcoded 5' primer, a second PCR was run for about 7 to 12 cycles. One entry per CDR3 protein, called by TCRdb with MiXCR from the 5' RACE reads. The repertoire holds about 1.6 million distinct CDR3 sequences, 30% to 40% seen once, with 11% in the top ten. Sequencing input: blood. The receptors were gathered from a woman in her 30s in good health.

Only a few counts were recorded for this clonotype. The chain couples TRBV5-1 to TRBJ1-2; D is unclear. This CDR3 has 13 amino acids. Germline CDR1 reads SGHRS; CDR2 reads YFSETQ. V was shortened by 4 bases and J by 5 bases, with 12 bases between the two germline ends. CDR3 nucleotides: TGCGCCAGCAGCCTGGATCCGGGGTATGGCTACACCTTC. It yields the protein CASSLDPGYGYTF.

The J gene is TRBJ1-2, the V gene TRBV6-5; TRBD1 agrees at 7 bases. The CDR3 is 14 residues long. Germline CDR1 MNHEY, CDR2 SVGAGI. The ends lost 6 bases at V and 7 bases at J; junction bases unmatched: 11. This CDR3 reads CASRRTGVGRGYTF. CDR3 coding DNA: TGTGCCAGCAGGAGGACAGGAGTGGGCCGTGGCTACACCTTC.

This chain connects TRBV7-9 to TRBJ2-5; D gene unclear. V lost 1 base and J lost 2, with 11 bases in between. The CDR3 is 15 residues long. The germline V gene has CDR1 SEHNR and CDR2 FQNEAQ (reference sequence). In nucleotides, the CDR3 is TGTGCCAGCAGCTTAGGGCAAAGGGTTCAAGAGACCCAGTACTTC. The encoded protein is CASSLGQRVQETQYF.

This clonotype was counted a few times. J is TRBJ2-7 and V is TRBV10-2; D is possibly TRBD2 (6 bases). Germline V lookup: CDR1 WSHSY, CDR2 SAAADI. Trimming shortened V by 8 bases and J by 0 bases, and 17 bases separated the two germline ends. This CDR3 comprises 15 residues. CDR3: CASSTRGTYSYEQYF. Written as DNA, the CDR3 is TGCGCCAGCTCGACCCGAGGGACTTACTCCTACGAGCAGTACTTC.

This chain connects TRBV20-1 to TRBJ2-5; 8 bases map to TRBD2. The germline V gene encodes CDR1 DFQATT and CDR2 SNEGSKA (reference sequence). This CDR3 has 15 amino acids. V trimming: 1 base; J trimming: 5 bases; junction bases outside the gene matches: 9. The CDR3 is CSARGGGGLTETQYF. The CDR3 DNA sequence: TGCAGTGCTAGAGGAGGCGGGGGGCTAACGGAGACCCAGTACTTC.

This clonotype turned up a few times. The chain recombines TRBV5-1 with TRBJ2-5; TRBD1 might be the D (6 bases). V was pared by 4 bases and J by 3 bases, with 10 bases between. Germline V gene data show CDR1 as SGHRS and CDR2 as YFSETQ. This CDR3 is built from 13 residues. The DNA of the CDR3 is TGCGCCAGCAGCCCGAGGGGGAAAGAGACCCAGTACTTC. This gives the protein CASSPRGKETQYF.

This clonotype occurred a few times. The chain couples TRBV5-1 to TRBJ2-6, with a possible D match to TRBD1 (6 bases). The CDR3 sequence is 16 residues long. V was shortened by 3 bases and J by 1 base, with 11 bases between the two germline ends. CDR1 SGHRS and CDR2 YFSETQ come from the germline V gene. The CDR3 loop is CASSSYTGSGANVLTF. DNA of the CDR3: TGCGCCAGCAGCTCATACACAGGGTCTGGGGCCAACGTCCTGACTTTC.

This chain links TRBV27 with TRBJ2-1, with no clear D. This CDR3 comprises 15 residues. Trimming pared 4 bases from V and 6 bases from J, leaving 16 bases between. Germline CDR1 reads MNHEY; CDR2 reads SMNVEV (reference sequence). Here the CDR3 reads CASSSSLAIINEQFF. In DNA, the CDR3 is TGTGCCAGCAGTTCCTCCCTCGCAATAATCAATGAGCAGTTCTTC.

The CDR3 region is CASGFEGAGSPLHF. In nucleotides, the CDR3 is TGTGCCAGCGGGTTCGAGGGAGCGGGTTCACCCCTCCACTTT. The chain has TRBV12-3 or TRBV12-4 and TRBJ1-6; D unclear. The CDR3 length is 14 residues. V was pared by 8 bases and J by 9 bases, with 17 bases between.

This clonotype was seen only a few times. This sequence joins TRBV7-9 and TRBJ2-7; 7 bases map to TRBD2. Germline loops: CDR1 SEHNR, CDR2 FQNEAQ (reference sequence). The CDR3 runs to 13 residues. J lost 2 bases, V lost 6 bases, and 4 bases had no gene match. The CDR3 sequence: CASSGGVPYEQYF. In DNA form, the CDR3 reads TGTGCCAGCAGTGGGGGGGTCCCCTACGAGCAGTACTTC.

This chain connects TRBV10-3 to TRBJ2-7; 11 bases align to TRBD2. This CDR3 has 19 residues. Germline V lookup: CDR1 ENHRY, CDR2 SYGVKD. The junction had 15 bases not matched to a gene; V was cut back by 4 bases and J by 1 base. The CDR3 reads CAISAPTSGSRIRSYEQYF. CDR3 in DNA: TGTGCCATCAGTGCCCCTACTAGCGGGAGCCGTATAAGGTCCTACGAGCAGTACTTC.

A few counts support this clonotype. The chain carries TRBV5-6 and TRBJ2-1; D is perhaps TRBD1 or TRBD2 (6 bases each). V was cut by 6 bases and J by 4 bases, with 20 bases left in between. Germline CDR1 reads SGHDT; CDR2 reads YYEEEE. The CDR3 runs 16 residues. The CDR3: CASTQDGGPNYNEQFF. CDR3 sequence (DNA): TGTGCCAGCACCCAAGACGGGGGCCCTAATTACAATGAGCAGTTCTTC. The entire variable domain, with the rest obtained from reference TRBV5-6 and TRBJ2-1, is as follows: DAGVTQSPTHLIKTRGQQVTLRCSPKSGHDTVSWYQQALGQGPQFIFQYYEEEERQRGNFPDRFSGHQFPNYSSELNVNALLLGDSALYLCASTQDGGPNYNEQFFGPGTRLTVL.